These T cell receptor beta chains were read from a single sample in a study of blood T cell repertoires in COVID-19. Profiled with immunoSEQ multiplex PCR; TCRdb holds only in-frame clones, not every one. The profile shows some 150,000 clones, around four fifths of them singletons. The sample was PBMCs or T cells enriched from blood (not recorded which). The receptor source for this set is a woman in her fifties or sixties who had recovered from COVID-19. Each CDR3 is given with its conserved first and last residue. A D gene is named only where the DNA matches it firmly. Clone size, where shown, is once, few, many, or a class for clones that have expanded.

TRBV6-1,-,-,TRBJ1-2,CASSEEVRRGYTF,TGTGCCAGCAGTGAAGAAGTCAGGCGCGGCTACACCTTC
TRBV16,-,-,TRBJ1-1,CASSHEPNTEAFF,TGTGCCAGCAGCCATGAGCCGAACACTGAAGCTTTCTTT
TRBV7-9,TRBD2,-,TRBJ2-4,CASNLAREGNIQYF,TGTGCCAGCAACCTCGCCAGGGAGGGTAACATTCAGTACTTC
TRBV6-5,-,-,TRBJ2-2,CASRTRLANTGELFF,TGTGCCAGCAGAACCAGACTAGCGAACACCGGGGAGCTGTTTTTT
TRBV2,-,-,TRBJ1-5,CASSESLGRSVQPQHF,TGTGCCAGCAGTGAGTCGTTGGGCAGGTCTGTGCAGCCCCAGCATTTT
TRBV18,-,once,TRBJ2-3,CASSRTEPTDTQYF,TGTGCCAGCTCACGGACAGAACCCACAGATACGCAGTATTTT
TRBV3-1/TRBV3-2,TRBD1,once,TRBJ1-2,CASSPPGDRTLYGYTF,TGTGCCAGCAGCCCTCCGGGGGACAGGACTCTTTATGGCTACACCTTC
TRBV9,-,-,TRBJ2-1,CASSAGSSYNEQFF,TGTGCCAGCAGCGCCGGGAGTTCCTACAATGAGCAGTTCTTC
TRBV5-1,-,few,TRBJ1-5,CASSLGGGSNQPQHF,TGCGCCAGCAGCCTCGGGGGTGGTAGCAATCAGCCCCAGCATTTT
TRBV7-9,-,-,TRBJ1-6,CASGLRDHSPLHF,TGTGCCAGCGGGCTCAGGGATCACTCACCCCTCCACTTT
TRBV11-2,-,-,TRBJ1-2,CASSPRQGLREGYTF,TGTGCCAGCAGCCCGCGGCAGGGTCTAAGGGAAGGCTACACCTTC
TRBV11-2,-,once,TRBJ2-2,CASSFRAGELFF,TGTGCCAGCAGCTTCCGGGCCGGGGAGCTGTTTTTT
TRBV7-3,-,-,TRBJ2-3,CASSLSRGRTDTQYF,TGTGCCAGCAGCTTATCAAGGGGCCGCACAGATACGCAGTATTTT
TRBV11-3,-,few,TRBJ2-2,CASSVQEVGELFF,TGTGCCAGCAGCGTACAAGAGGTCGGGGAGCTGTTTTTT
TRBV7-2,-,-,TRBJ1-3,CASSPLSVSGNTIYF,TGTGCCAGCAGCCCCCTTTCCGTCTCTGGAAACACCATATATTTT
TRBV6-5,TRBD2,-,TRBJ2-1,CASSYGTSGGANEQFF,TGTGCCAGCAGTTACGGGACTAGCGGGGGGGCGAATGAGCAGTTCTTC